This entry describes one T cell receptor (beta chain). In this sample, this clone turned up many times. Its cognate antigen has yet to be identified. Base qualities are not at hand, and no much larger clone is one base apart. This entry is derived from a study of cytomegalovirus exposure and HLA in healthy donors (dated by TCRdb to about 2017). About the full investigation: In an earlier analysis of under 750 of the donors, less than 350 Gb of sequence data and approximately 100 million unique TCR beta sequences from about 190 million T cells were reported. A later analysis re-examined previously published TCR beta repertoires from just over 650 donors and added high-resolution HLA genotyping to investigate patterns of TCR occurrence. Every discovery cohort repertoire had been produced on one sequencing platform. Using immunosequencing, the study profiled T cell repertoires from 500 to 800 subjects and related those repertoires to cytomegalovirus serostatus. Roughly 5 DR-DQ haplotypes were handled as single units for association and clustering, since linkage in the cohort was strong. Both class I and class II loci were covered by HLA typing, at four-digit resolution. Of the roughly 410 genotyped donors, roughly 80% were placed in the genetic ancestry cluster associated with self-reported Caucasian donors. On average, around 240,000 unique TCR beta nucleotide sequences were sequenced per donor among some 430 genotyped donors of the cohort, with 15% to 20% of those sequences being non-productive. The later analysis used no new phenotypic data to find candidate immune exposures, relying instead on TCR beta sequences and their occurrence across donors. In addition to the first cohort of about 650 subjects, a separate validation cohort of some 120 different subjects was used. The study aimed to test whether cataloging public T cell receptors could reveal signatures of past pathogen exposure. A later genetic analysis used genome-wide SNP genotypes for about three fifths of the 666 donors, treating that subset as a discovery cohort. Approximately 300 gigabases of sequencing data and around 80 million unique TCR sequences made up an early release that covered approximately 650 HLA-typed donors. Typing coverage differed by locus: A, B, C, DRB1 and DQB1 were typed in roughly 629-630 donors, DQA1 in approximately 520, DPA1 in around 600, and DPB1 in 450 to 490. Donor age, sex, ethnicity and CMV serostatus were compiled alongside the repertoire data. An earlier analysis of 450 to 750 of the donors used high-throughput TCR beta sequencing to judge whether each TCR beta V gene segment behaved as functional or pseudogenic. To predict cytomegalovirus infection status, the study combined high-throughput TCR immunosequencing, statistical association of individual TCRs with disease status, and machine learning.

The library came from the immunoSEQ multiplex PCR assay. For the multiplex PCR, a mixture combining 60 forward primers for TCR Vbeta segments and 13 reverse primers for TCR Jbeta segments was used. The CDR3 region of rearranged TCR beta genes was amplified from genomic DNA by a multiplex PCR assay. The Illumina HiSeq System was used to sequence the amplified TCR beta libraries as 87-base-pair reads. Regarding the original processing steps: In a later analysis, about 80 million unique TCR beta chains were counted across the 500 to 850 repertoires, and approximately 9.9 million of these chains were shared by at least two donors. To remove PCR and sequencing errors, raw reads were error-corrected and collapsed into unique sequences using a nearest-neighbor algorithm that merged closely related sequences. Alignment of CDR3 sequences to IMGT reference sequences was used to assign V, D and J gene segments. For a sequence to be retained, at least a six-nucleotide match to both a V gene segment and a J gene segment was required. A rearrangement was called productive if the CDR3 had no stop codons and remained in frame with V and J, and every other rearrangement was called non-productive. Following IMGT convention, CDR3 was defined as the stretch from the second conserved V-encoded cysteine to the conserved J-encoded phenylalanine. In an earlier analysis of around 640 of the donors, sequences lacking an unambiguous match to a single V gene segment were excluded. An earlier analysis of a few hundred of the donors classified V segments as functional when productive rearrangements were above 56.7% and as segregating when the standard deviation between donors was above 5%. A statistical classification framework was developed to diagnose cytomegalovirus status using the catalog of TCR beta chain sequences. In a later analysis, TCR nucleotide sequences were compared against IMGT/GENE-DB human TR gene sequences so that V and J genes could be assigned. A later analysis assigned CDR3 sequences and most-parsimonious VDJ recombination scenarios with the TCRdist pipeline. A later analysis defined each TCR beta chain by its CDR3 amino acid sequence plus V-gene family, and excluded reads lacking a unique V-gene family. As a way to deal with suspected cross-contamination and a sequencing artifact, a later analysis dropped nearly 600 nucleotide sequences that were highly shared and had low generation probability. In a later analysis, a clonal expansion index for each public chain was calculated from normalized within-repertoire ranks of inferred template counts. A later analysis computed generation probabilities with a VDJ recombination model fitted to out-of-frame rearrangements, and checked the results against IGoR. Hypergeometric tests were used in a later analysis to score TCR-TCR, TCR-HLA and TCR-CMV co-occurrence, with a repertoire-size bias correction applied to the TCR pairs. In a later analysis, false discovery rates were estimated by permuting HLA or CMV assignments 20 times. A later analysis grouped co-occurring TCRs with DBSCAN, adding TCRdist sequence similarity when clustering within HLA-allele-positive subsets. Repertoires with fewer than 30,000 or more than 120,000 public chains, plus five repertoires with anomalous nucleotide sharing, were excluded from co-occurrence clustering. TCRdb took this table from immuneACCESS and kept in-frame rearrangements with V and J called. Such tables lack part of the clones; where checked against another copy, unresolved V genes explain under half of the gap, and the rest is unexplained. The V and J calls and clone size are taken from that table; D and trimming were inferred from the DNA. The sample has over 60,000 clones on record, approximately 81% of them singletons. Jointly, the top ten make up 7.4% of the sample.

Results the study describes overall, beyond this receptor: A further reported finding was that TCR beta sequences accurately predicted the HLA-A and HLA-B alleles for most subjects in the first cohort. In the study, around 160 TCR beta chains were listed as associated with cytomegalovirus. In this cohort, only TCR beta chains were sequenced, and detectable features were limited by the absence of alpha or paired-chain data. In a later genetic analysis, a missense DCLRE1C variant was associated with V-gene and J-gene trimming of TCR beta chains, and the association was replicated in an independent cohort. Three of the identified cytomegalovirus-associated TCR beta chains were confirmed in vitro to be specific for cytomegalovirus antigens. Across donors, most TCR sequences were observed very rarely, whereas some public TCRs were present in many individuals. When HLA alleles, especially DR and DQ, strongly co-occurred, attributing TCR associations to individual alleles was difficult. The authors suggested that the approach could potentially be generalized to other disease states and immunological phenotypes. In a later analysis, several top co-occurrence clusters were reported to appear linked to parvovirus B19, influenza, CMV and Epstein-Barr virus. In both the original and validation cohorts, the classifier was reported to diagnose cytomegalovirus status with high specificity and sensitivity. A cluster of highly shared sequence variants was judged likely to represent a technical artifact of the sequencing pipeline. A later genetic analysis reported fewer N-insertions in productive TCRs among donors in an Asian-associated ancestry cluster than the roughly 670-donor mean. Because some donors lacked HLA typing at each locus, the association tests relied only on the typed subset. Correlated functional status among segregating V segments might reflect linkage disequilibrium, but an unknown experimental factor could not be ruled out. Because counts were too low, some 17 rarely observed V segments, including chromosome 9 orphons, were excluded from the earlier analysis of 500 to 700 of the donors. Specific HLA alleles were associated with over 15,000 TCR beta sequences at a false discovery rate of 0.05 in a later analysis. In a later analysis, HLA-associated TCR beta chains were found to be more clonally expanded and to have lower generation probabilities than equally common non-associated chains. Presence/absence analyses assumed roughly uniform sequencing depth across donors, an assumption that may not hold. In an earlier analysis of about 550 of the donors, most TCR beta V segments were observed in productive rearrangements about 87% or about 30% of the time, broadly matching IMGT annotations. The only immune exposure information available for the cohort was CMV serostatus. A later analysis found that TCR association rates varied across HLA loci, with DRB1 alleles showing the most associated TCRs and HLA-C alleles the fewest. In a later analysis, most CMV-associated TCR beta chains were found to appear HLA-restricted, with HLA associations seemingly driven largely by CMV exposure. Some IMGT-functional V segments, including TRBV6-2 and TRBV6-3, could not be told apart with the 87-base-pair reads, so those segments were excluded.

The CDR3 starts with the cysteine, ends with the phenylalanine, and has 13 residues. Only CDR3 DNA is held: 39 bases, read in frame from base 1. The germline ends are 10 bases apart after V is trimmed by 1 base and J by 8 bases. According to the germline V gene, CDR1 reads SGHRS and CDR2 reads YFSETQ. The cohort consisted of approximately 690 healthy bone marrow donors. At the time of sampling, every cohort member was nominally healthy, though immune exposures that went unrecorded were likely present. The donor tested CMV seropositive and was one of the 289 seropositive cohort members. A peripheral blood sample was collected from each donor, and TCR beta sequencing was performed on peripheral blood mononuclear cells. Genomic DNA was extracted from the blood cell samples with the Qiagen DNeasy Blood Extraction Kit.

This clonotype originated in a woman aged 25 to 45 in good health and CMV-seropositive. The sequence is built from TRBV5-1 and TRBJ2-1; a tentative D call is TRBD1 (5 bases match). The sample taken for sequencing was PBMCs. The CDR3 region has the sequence CASSLYGADEQFF. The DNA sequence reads TGCGCCAGCAGCTTGTATGGGGCGGATGAGCAGTTCTTC.